This entry lists 19 T cell receptor beta chains sequenced from one sample in a study of T-cell memory formation after mild COVID-19. TCRdb called the 5' RACE reads again in MiXCR, with one record for every CDR3 protein. The top ten hold 22% of the sample, which has roughly 250,000 distinct CDR3 sequences, roughly a sixth seen once. Material for sequencing was PBMCs or a T cell subset sorted from them (not recorded which). The receptors here all came from a young man who had mild COVID-19 (a few samples of this study predate the infection). Cell type and time point are not known.

This clonotype occurred a few times. This chain uses TRBV19 with TRBJ2-7; D perhaps matches TRBD1 (6 bases). CDR3 length: 13 amino acids. The V and J ends lost 7 bases and 2 bases respectively, with 12 bases between them. Germline assignment: CDR1 LNHDA and CDR2 SQIVND (reference sequence). DNA for the CDR3: TGTGCCAGTATGGGGGCGCCTACCTACGAGCAGTACTTC. It encodes CASMGAPTYEQYF.

This clonotype has only a few counts. V usage is TRBV6-5 and J usage is TRBJ2-7; the D is unclear. In germline, CDR1 is MNHEY, CDR2 SVGAGI. The CDR3 consists of 14 residues. Trimming pared 2 bases from V and 3 bases from J, leaving 11 bases between. The CDR3 reads CASSYGVSNYEQYF. CDR3 nucleotide sequence: TGTGCCAGCAGTTACGGAGTCAGTAACTACGAGCAGTACTTC.

The chain combines TRBV2 with TRBJ1-1, with D possibly TRBD1 on 5 matching bases. CDR3 size: 12 residues. Germline V CDR1 and CDR2: SNHLY, FYNNEI. CDR3 in amino acids: CGSGTANTEAFF. The CDR3 DNA reads as TGTGGATCTGGGACGGCCAACACTGAAGCTTTCTTT.

This chain uses TRBV20-1 with TRBJ1-5; D unclear. Trimming left V 4 bases short and J 12 bases short, with 13 bases between. CDR1 is DFQATT, CDR2 SNEGSKA, per germline (reference sequence). The CDR3 spans 11 residues. The CDR3 region has the DNA TGCAGTGCTACCACCTTAGGCCTCCAGCATTTT. It encodes CSATTLGLQHF.

This clonotype has a handful of counts. This rearrangement joins TRBV18 to TRBJ1-4, with D unclear. Per the germline V gene, CDR1 is KGHSH and CDR2 is LQKENI. Deletions cut 1 base from V and 0 bases from J, with 12 bases between. This CDR3 has 17 residues. CDR3 protein: CASSPRSPHATNEKLFF. The CDR3 nucleotides are TGTGCCAGCTCACCACGATCTCCCCACGCAACTAATGAAAAACTGTTTTTT.

The chain carries TRBV29-1 and TRBJ2-1, with D perhaps matching TRBD1 or TRBD2 (5 bases each). V lost 8 bases, J lost 1 base, and 12 bases lay in between. The CDR3 has 13 residues. Germline V CDR1 and CDR2: SQVTM, ANQGSEA. The CDR3 coding sequence is TGCAGCTGGCTGGGGGAATCCTACAATGAGCAGTTCTTC. Protein product: CSWLGESYNEQFF.

This clonotype came up a few times. This chain links TRBV6-2 or TRBV6-3 with TRBJ1-6, with D perhaps matching TRBD1 (5 bases). There are 12 residues in the CDR3. V gave up 7 bases and J gave up 6 bases, with 7 bases separating them. Germline assignment: CDR1 MNHEY and CDR2 SVGEGT. DNA of the CDR3: TGTGCCAGCAAGGGACCTAATTCACCCCTCCACTTT. It is translated as CASKGPNSPLHF.

This clonotype has only a few counts. The CDR3 coding sequence is TGTGCCAGCTTTCGGCTTGGCTACGAGCAGTACTTC. Amino acids: CASFRLGYEQYF. This chain uses TRBV6-2 or TRBV6-3 with TRBJ2-7; D not resolved. Germline V lookup: CDR1 MNHEY, CDR2 SVGEGT. The V and J ends lost 8 bases and 3 bases respectively, with 11 bases between them. CDR3 length: 12 amino acids.

This chain connects TRBV9 to TRBJ2-1; 10 bases are shared with TRBD2. After removal of 0 bases from V and 5 bases from J, the junction contained 8 bases not matched to a gene. This CDR3 contains 17 residues. The V gene's germline CDR1 is SGDLS and CDR2 YYNGEE. The CDR3 spells CASSVGASGGRDNEQFF. In DNA, the CDR3 is TGTGCCAGCAGCGTAGGGGCTAGCGGGGGCCGGGACAATGAGCAGTTCTTC. The variable domain in full, with the rest retrieved from reference TRBV9 and TRBJ2-1, is DSGVTQTPKHLITATGQRVTLRCSPRSGDLSVYWYQQSLDQGLQFLIQYYNGEERAKGNILERFSAQQFPDLHSELNLSSLELGDSALYFCASSVGASGGRDNEQFFGPGTRLTVL.

The rearrangement uses TRBV5-1 and TRBJ2-5, with no clear D. This CDR3 spans 14 amino acids. CDR1 and CDR2 (germline): SGHRS, YFSETQ. V was clipped by 0 bases and J by 6 bases, with 12 bases between them. Written as DNA, the CDR3 is TGCGCCAGCAGCTTGGGGGCAGAGAGCCAGACCCAGTACTTC. Encoded protein: CASSLGAESQTQYF.

This chain connects TRBV7-9 to TRBJ2-5; 10 positions agree with TRBD2. The CDR3 is made up of 15 amino acids. The trim removed 4 bases at V and 3 bases at J, leaving 5 bases unmatched. Germline CDR1 reads SEHNR; CDR2 reads FQNEAQ (reference sequence). CDR3 amino acids: CASSWGLASKETQYF. CDR3 DNA: TGTGCCAGCAGCTGGGGACTAGCGTCCAAAGAGACCCAGTACTTC.

The chain combines TRBV30 with TRBJ1-6; TRBD1 matches 9 bases. The CDR3 extends over 16 amino acids. Per germline, CDR1 GTSNPN and CDR2 SVGIG (reference sequence). Losses at the gene ends were 0 bases for V and 9 bases for J; bases not matched to a gene: 9. The CDR3: CAWSVLPGTGPSPLHF. CDR3 nucleotide sequence: TGTGCCTGGAGTGTACTCCCAGGGACAGGGCCTTCACCCCTCCACTTT.

The chain recombines TRBV12-5 with TRBJ1-5, with 8 bases lining up with TRBD1. Germline CDR1 reads LGHNT; CDR2 reads FRNRAP. CDR3 size: 14 residues. V gave up 5 bases and J gave up 7 bases; unmatched junction bases: 7. For the CDR3, the DNA is TGTGCTAGTGGTCTCTGGACAGGGAAACAGCCCCAGCATTTT. Encoded protein: CASGLWTGKQPQHF.

This clonotype was recorded at least ten times. The chain combines TRBV7-2 with TRBJ1-5; no clear D gene. Between the trimmed V and J ends, which lost 5 bases and 3 bases, there was a span of 14 bases. CDR1 and CDR2 (germline): SGHTA, FQGNSA. The CDR3 runs to 15 residues. In DNA form, the CDR3 reads TGTGCCAGCAGCCGCCTGAGTGGAGTCAATCAGCCCCAGCATTTT. This translates into CASSRLSGVNQPQHF.

This clonotype was seen a handful of times. V is TRBV4-3 and J is TRBJ1-2; the match to TRBD1 covers 9 bases. Germline V lookup: CDR1 LGHNA, CDR2 YSLEER. V gave up 5 bases and J gave up 4 bases; unmatched junction bases: 5. The CDR3 is made up of 14 amino acids. The CDR3 coding sequence is TGCGCCAGCAGCTACGGGACAGGGACCTATGGCTACACCTTC. Translating gives CASSYGTGTYGYTF.

The count of this clonotype is one. The V gene is TRBV9, the J gene TRBJ1-1, with 7 bases lining up with TRBD1. J lost 4 bases, V lost 4 bases, and 13 bases had no gene match. This CDR3 is built from 16 residues. Germline CDR1 reads SGDLS; CDR2 reads YYNGEE. The chain's CDR3 is CASSLTGTELGTEAFF. The CDR3 coding sequence is TGTGCCAGCAGCCTAACCGGGACAGAATTAGGCACTGAAGCTTTCTTT.

This clonotype turned up a few times. The rearrangement links TRBV30 to TRBJ2-4; D is perhaps TRBD1 (6 bases). Germline values: CDR1 GTSNPN, CDR2 SVGIG (reference sequence). V was pared by 5 bases and J by 3 bases, with 8 bases between. CDR3 size: 12 residues. The CDR3 nucleotides are TGTGCCTGGGGACAGCACAAAAACATTCAGTACTTC. Protein: CAWGQHKNIQYF.

This clonotype was counted a few times. The V call is TRBV7-2, the J call TRBJ2-1; the D is unclear. CDR1 is SGHTA, CDR2 FQGNSA, per germline. This CDR3 has 13 amino acids. V dropped 5 bases and J dropped 6 bases, with 11 bases sitting between them. CDR3 in DNA: TGTGCCAGCAGCCCGGGCCAACCCAATGAGCAGTTCTTC. This sequence encodes CASSPGQPNEQFF.

The chain links TRBV9 to TRBJ1-1, with D possibly being TRBD1 (5 bases). In germline, CDR1 is SGDLS, CDR2 YYNGEE. Trimming took 3 bases from V and 5 from J, leaving 14 bases between them. This CDR3 spans 14 amino acids. The CDR3 here is CASSEDIGDTEAFF. CDR3 bases: TGTGCCAGCAGCGAGGACATCGGGGATACTGAAGCTTTCTTT.